A single T cell receptor beta chain is shown here with its context. This entry is derived from a study of blood T cell repertoires in COVID-19. Sequencing was performed with immunoSEQ multiplex PCR; in TCRdb, only in-frame clones are kept and a portion is missing. The table records some 200,000 clones, roughly four fifths of them present only once. The CDR3 has 16 residues. Trimming took 4 bases from V and 7 from J, leaving 17 bases between them. Per the germline V gene, CDR1 is MGHRA and CDR2 is YSYEKL. The source is a woman aged 50 to 65 with active or convalescent COVID-19. The sequenced sample was peripheral blood. This chain uses TRBV4-1 with TRBJ1-6; D unclear. In DNA, the CDR3 is TGCGCCAGCAGCCTCTATACGGCGGGGTTGAATTCACCCCTCCACTTT. This sequence encodes CASSLYTAGLNSPLHF.